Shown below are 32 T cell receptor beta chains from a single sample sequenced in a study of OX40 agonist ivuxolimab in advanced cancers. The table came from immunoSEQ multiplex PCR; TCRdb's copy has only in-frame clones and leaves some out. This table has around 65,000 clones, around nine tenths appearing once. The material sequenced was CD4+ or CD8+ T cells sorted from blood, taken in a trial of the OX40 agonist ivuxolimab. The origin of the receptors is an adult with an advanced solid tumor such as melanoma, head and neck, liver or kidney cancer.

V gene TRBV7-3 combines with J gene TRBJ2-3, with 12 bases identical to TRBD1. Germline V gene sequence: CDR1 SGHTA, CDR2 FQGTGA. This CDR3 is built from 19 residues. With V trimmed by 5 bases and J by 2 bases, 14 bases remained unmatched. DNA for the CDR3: TGTGCCAGCAGCGAAACCGGGACAGGGGGCACCTCGAACACAGATACGCAGTATTTT. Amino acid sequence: CASSETGTGGTSNTDTQYF.

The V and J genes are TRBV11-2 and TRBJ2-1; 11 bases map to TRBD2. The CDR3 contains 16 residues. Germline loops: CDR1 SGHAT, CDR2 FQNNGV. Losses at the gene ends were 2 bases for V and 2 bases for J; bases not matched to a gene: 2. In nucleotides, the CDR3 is TGTGCCAGCAGCTTACCGGGACTAGCGGCCTACAATGAGCAGTTCTTC. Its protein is CASSLPGLAAYNEQFF.

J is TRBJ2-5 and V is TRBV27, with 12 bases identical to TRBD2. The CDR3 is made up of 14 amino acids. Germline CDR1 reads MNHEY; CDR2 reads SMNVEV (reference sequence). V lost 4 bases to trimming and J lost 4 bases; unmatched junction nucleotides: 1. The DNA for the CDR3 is TGTGCCAGCAGTTCTAGCGGGAGGGCAGAGACCCAGTACTTC. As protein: CASSSSGRAETQYF.

CDR3 nucleotide sequence: TGTGCCAGCAGCCACCCATCTGGCGGGCCACAACCTGACACAGATACGCAGTATTTT. Translation: CASSHPSGGPQPDTDTQYF. This sequence joins TRBV7-3 and TRBJ2-3; tentative D call: TRBD2 (5 bases). This CDR3 contains 19 residues. V lost 5 bases and J 2 bases, leaving 26 bases between the germline ends. CDR1 SGHTA and CDR2 FQGTGA come from the germline V gene.

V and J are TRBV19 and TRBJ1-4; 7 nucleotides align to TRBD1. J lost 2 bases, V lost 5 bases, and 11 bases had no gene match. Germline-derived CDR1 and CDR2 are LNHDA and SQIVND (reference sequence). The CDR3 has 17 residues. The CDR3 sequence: CASSLRQGALTNEKLFF. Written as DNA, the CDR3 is TGTGCCAGTAGTCTTAGACAGGGAGCGCTTACTAATGAAAAACTGTTTTTT.

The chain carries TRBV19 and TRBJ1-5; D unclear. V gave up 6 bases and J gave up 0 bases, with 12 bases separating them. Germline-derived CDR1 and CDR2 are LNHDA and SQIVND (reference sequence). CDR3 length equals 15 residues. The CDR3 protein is CASSPDPYSNQPQHF. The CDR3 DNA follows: TGTGCCAGTAGCCCCGATCCCTATAGCAATCAGCCCCAGCATTTT.

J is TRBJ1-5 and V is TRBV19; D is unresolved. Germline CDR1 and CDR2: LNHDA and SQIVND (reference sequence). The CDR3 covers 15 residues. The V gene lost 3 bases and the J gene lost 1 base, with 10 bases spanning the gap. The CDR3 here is CASSMGGYSNQPQHF. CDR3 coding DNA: TGTGCCAGTAGTATGGGAGGGTACAGCAATCAGCCCCAGCATTTT.

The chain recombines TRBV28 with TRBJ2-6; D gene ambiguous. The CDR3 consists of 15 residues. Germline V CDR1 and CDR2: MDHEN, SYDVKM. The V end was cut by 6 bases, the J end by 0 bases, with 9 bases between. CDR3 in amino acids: CASRTEDSGANVLTF. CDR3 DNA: TGTGCCAGCAGGACTGAGGACTCTGGGGCCAACGTCCTGACTTTC.

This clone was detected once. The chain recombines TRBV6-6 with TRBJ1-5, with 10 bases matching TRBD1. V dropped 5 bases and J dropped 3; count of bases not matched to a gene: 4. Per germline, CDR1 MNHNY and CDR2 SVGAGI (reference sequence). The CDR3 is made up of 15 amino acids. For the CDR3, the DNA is TGTGCCAGCAGTACCGGGACAGGGGACAATCAGCCCCAGCATTTT. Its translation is CASSTGTGDNQPQHF.

The CDR3 coding sequence is TGTGCCAGCAGTTACCCCTCACAGGCCTTCGCTTTCTTT. This translates into CASSYPSQAFAFF. V is TRBV6-6 and J is TRBJ1-1, with D perhaps TRBD1 (5 bases). The germline CDR1 and CDR2 sequences are MNHNY and SVGAGI (reference sequence). The V end was cut by 2 bases, the J end by 11 bases, with 15 bases between. This CDR3 is built from 13 residues.

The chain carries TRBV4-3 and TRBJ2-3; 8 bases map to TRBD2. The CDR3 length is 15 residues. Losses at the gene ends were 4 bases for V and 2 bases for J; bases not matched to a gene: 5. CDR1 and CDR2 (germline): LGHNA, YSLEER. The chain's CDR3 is CASSRRAGVTDTQYF. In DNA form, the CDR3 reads TGCGCCAGCAGCCGCAGAGCGGGAGTCACAGATACGCAGTATTTT.

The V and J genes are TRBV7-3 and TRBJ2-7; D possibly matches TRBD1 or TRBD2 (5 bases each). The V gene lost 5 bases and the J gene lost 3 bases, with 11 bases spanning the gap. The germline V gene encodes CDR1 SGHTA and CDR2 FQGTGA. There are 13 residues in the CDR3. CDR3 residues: CASSPGTDYEQYF. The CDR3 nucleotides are TGTGCCAGCAGCCCCGGGACCGACTACGAGCAGTACTTC.

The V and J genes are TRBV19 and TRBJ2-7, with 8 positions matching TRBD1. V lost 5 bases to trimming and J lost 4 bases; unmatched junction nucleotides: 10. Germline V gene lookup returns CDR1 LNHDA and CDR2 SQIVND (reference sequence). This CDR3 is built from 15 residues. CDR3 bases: TGTGCCAGTAGTCCCCGGACAGGGAACGTTTACGAGCAGTACTTC. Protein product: CASSPRTGNVYEQYF.

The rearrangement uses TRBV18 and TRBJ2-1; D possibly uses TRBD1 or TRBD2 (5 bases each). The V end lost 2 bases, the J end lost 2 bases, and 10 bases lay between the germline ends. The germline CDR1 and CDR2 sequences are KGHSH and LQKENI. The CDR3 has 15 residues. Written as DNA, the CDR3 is TGTGCCAGCTCACCATTTCCGGGACCCTACAATGAGCAGTTCTTC. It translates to CASSPFPGPYNEQFF.

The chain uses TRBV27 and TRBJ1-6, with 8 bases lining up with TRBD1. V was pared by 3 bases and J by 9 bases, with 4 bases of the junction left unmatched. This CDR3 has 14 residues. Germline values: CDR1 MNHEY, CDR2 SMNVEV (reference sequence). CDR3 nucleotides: TGTGCCAGCAGTTTTTCAGGGGGCGGTTCACCCCTCCACTTT. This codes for CASSFSGGGSPLHF.

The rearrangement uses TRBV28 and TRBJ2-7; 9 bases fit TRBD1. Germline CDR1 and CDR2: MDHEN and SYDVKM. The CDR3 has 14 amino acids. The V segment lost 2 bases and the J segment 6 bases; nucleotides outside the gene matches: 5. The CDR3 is CASSLRDRAFEQYF. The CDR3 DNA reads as TGTGCCAGCAGTTTAAGGGACAGGGCCTTCGAGCAGTACTTC.

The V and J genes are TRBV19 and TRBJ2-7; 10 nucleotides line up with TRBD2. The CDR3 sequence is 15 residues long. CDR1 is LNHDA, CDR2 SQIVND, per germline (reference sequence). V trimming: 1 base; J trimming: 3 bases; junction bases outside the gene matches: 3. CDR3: CASSIVLAGDYEQYF. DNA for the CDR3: TGTGCCAGTAGTATAGTCCTAGCGGGAGACTACGAGCAGTACTTC.

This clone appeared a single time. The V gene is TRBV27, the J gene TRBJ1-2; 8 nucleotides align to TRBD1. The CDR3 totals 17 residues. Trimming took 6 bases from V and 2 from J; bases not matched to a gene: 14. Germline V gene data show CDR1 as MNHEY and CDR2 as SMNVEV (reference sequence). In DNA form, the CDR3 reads TGTGCCAGCAGCCCATCCGGGACAGGTTACATGAACTATGGCTACACCTTC. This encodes CASSPSGTGYMNYGYTF.

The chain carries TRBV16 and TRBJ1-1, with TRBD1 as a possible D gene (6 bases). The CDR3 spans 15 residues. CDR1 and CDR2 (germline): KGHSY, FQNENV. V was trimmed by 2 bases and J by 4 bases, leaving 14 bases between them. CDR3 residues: CASSQLQGGGTEAFF. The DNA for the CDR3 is TGTGCCAGCAGCCAACTACAGGGTGGGGGCACTGAAGCTTTCTTT.

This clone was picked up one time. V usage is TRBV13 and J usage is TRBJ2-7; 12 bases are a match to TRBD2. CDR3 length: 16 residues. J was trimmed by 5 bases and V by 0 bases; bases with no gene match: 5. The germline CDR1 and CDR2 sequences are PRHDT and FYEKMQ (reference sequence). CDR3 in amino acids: CASSLGPTSGSHEQYF. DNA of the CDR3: TGTGCCAGCAGCTTAGGCCCGACTAGCGGGAGTCACGAGCAGTACTTC.

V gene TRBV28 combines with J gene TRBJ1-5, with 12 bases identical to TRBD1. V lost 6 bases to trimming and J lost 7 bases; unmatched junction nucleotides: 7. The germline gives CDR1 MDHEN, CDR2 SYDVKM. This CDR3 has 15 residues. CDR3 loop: CASSPGTGGRQPQHF. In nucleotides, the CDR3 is TGTGCCAGCAGCCCCGGGACAGGGGGCAGGCAGCCCCAGCATTTT.

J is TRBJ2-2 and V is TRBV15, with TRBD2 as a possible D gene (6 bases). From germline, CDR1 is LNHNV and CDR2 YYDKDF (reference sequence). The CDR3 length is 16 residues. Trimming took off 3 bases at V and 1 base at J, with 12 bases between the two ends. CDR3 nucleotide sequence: TGTGCCACCAGCAGTGAAGGGAGGTTGAACACCGGGGAGCTGTTTTTT. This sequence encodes CATSSEGRLNTGELFF.

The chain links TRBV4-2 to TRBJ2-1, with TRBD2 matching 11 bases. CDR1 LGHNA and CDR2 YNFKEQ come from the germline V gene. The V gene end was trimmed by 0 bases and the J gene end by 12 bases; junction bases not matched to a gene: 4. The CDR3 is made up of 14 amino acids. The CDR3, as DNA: TGTGCCAGCAGCCAAGATTTAGCGGGAGGGGTGCAGTTCTTC. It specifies CASSQDLAGGVQFF.

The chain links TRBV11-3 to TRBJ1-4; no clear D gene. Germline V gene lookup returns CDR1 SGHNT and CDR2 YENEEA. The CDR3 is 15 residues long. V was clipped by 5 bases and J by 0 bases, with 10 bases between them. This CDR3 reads CASSVGAATNEKLFF. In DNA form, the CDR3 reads TGTGCCAGCAGCGTAGGAGCGGCAACTAATGAAAAACTGTTTTTT.

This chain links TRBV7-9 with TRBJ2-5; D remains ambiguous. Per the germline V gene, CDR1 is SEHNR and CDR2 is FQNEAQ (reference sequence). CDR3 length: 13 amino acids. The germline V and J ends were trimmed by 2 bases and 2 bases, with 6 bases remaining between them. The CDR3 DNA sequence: TGTGCCAGCAGCTTACTCGGGCAAGAGACCCAGTACTTC. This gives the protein CASSLLGQETQYF. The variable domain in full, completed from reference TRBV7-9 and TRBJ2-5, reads DTGVSQNPRHKITKRGQNVTFRCDPISEHNRLYWYRQTLGQGPEFLTYFQNEAQLEKSRLLSDRFSAERPKGSFSTLEIQRTEQGDSAMYLCASSLLGQETQYFGPGTRLLVL.

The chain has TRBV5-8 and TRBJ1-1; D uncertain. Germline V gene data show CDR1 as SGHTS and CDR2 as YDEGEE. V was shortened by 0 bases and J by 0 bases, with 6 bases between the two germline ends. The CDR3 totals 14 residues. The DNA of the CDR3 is TGTGCCAGCAGCTTGGATGGGGTGAACACTGAAGCTTTCTTT. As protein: CASSLDGVNTEAFF.

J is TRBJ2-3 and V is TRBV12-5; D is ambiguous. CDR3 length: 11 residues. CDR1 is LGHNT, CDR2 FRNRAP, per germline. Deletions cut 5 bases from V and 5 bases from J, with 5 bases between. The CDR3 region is CASGQVDTQYF. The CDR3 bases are TGTGCTAGTGGTCAGGTAGATACGCAGTATTTT.

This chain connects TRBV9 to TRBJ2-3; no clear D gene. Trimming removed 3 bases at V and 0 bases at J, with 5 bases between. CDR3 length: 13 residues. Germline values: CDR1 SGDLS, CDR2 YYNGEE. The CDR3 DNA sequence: TGTGCCAGCAGCGGTACTAGCACAGATACGCAGTATTTT. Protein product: CASSGTSTDTQYF. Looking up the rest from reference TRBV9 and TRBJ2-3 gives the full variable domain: DSGVTQTPKHLITATGQRVTLRCSPRSGDLSVYWYQQSLDQGLQFLIQYYNGEERAKGNILERFSAQQFPDLHSELNLSSLELGDSALYFCASSGTSTDTQYFGPGTRLTVL.

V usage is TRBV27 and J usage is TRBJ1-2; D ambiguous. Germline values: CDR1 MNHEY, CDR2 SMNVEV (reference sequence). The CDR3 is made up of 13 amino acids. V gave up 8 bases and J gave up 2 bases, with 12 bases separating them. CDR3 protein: CASSLGANYGYTF. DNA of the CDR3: TGTGCCAGCTCCCTGGGCGCCAACTATGGCTACACCTTC.

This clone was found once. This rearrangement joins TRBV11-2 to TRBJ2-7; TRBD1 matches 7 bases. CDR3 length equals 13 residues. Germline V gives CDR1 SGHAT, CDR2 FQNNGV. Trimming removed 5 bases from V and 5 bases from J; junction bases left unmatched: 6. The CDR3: CASSPTGVNEQYF. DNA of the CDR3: TGTGCCAGCAGCCCCACAGGGGTTAACGAGCAGTACTTC.

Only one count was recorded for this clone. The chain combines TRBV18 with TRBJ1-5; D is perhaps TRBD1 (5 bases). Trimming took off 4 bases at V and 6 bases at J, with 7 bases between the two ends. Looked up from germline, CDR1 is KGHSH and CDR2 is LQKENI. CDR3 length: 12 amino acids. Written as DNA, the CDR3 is TGTGCCAGCTCACTAGACAGTCAGCCCCAGCATTTT. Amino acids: CASSLDSQPQHF.

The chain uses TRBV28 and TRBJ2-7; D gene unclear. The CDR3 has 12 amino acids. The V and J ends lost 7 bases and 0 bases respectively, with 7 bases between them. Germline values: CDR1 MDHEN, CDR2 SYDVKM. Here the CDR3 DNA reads TGTGCCAGCACCACAAGCTCCTACGAGCAGTACTTC. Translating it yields CASTTSSYEQYF.